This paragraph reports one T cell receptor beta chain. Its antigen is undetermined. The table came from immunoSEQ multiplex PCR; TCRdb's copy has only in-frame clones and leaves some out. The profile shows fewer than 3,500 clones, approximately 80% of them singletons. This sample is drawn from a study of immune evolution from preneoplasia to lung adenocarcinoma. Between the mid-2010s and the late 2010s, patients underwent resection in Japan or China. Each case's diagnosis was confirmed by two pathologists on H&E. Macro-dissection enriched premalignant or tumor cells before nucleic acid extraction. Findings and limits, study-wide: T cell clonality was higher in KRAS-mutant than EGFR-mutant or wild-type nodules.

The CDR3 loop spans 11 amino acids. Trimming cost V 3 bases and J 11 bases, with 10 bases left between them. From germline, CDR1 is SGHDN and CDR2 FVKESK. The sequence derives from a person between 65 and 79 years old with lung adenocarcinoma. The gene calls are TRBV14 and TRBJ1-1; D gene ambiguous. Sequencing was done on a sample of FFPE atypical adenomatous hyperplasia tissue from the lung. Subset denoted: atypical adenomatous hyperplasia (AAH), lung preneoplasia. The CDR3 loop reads CASSQAGVAFF. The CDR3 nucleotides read TGTGCCAGCAGCCAGGCCGGTGTCGCTTTCTTT. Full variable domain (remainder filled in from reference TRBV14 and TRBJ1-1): EAGVTQFPSHSVIEKGQTVTLRCDPISGHDNLYWYRRVMGKEIKFLLHFVKESKQDESGMPNNRFLAERTGGTYSTLKVQPAELEDSGVYFCASSQAGVAFFGQGTRLTVV.